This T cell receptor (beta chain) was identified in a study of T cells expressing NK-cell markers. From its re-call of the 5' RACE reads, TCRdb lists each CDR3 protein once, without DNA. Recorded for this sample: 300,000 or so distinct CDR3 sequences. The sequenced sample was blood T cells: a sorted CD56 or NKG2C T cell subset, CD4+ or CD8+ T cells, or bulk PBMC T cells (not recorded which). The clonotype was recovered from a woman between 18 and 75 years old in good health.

The CDR3 loop is CASSFPADTQYF. This chain joins TRBV28 and TRBJ2-3. This CDR3 has 12 residues. Per germline, CDR1 MDHEN and CDR2 SYDVKM.